A selection of T cell receptor beta chains follows, all from one sample in a study of blood T cells in healthy people across ages. TCRdb processed the 5' RACE reads anew with MiXCR; each CDR3 protein has one entry. The sample contains 1.5 million to 2 million distinct CDR3 sequences, about 35% of which appear only once. The sample consisted of blood. These receptors originate from a woman in her thirties in good health. CDR3s include the opening cysteine and the closing phenylalanine or tryptophan.

v_gene: TRBV7-6
j_gene: TRBJ2-1
CDR3aa: CASSPFRAGGGYEQFF

v_gene: TRBV30
j_gene: TRBJ2-7
CDR3aa: CAWSVTSCEQYF

v_gene: TRBV7-9
j_gene: TRBJ2-1
CDR3aa: CASSQRLAGIYEQFF

v_gene: TRBV5-1
j_gene: TRBJ2-7
CDR3aa: CASSTLAGEDEQYF

v_gene: TRBV12-3/TRBV12-4
j_gene: TRBJ1-2
CDR3aa: CASRNGGYTF

v_gene: TRBV4-1
j_gene: TRBJ1-3
CDR3aa: CASSLNRAGNTIYF

v_gene: TRBV7-9
j_gene: TRBJ2-5
CDR3aa: CASSYGQEEYF

v_gene: TRBV4-1
j_gene: TRBJ1-1
CDR3aa: CASSQGKSNEAFF

v_gene: TRBV20-1
j_gene: TRBJ1-1
CDR3aa: CSARRRQGGTEAFF

v_gene: TRBV6-1
j_gene: TRBJ2-1
CDR3aa: CASSGGTVGSYNEQFF

v_gene: TRBV6-6
j_gene: TRBJ2-1
CDR3aa: CTSRVGAGNEQFF

v_gene: TRBV12-3/TRBV12-4
j_gene: TRBJ2-3
CDR3aa: CASSEGSSHTDTQYF

v_gene: TRBV7-2
j_gene: TRBJ2-3
CDR3aa: CASSPRGGKTDMQYF

v_gene: TRBV7-2
j_gene: TRBJ2-1
CDR3aa: CASSSVGAYNEQFF

v_gene: TRBV5-1
j_gene: TRBJ2-5
CDR3aa: CASSVSGQGAQETQYF

v_gene: TRBV5-1
j_gene: TRBJ2-1
CDR3aa: CASSGNPGNEQFF

v_gene: TRBV5-1
j_gene: TRBJ2-1
CDR3aa: CASSEGLPSGRHNEQFF

v_gene: TRBV7-8
j_gene: TRBJ2-7
CDR3aa: CASSFRDSHSYEQYF

v_gene: TRBV4-1
j_gene: TRBJ2-7
CDR3aa: CASSQVGFAQGAGEQYF

v_gene: TRBV4-1
j_gene: TRBJ2-1
CDR3aa: CASSPTGGVINGQFF

v_gene: TRBV20-1
j_gene: TRBJ2-4
CDR3aa: CSASAGTSGRENIQYF

v_gene: TRBV15
j_gene: TRBJ2-7
CDR3aa: CATSRGEEQYF

v_gene: TRBV28
j_gene: TRBJ1-4
CDR3aa: CASSFLEEKLFF

v_gene: TRBV5-1
j_gene: TRBJ2-7
CDR3aa: CASSPDGDRVYEQYF

v_gene: TRBV5-1
j_gene: TRBJ2-2
CDR3aa: CASSLEGTDFTGELFF

v_gene: TRBV7-2
j_gene: TRBJ1-6
CDR3aa: CASSLGRGLPLHF

v_gene: TRBV6-5
j_gene: TRBJ2-3
CDR3aa: CASSSGTSGGDTQYF

v_gene: TRBV6-1
j_gene: TRBJ2-7
CDR3aa: CASRGTGFYEQYF

v_gene: TRBV7-3
j_gene: TRBJ2-1
CDR3aa: CASSLTGTSGDEQFF

v_gene: TRBV4-2
j_gene: TRBJ2-3
CDR3aa: CASSQMTLEDTQYF

v_gene: TRBV4-1
j_gene: TRBJ2-7
CDR3aa: CASSPQRDRRYEQYF

v_gene: TRBV25-1
j_gene: TRBJ2-3
CDR3aa: CASSDSVTDTQYF

v_gene: TRBV27
j_gene: TRBJ1-1
CDR3aa: CASSFGPSNTEAFF

v_gene: TRBV5-1
j_gene: TRBJ1-2
CDR3aa: CASRTQGGYTF

v_gene: TRBV28
j_gene: TRBJ2-1
CDR3aa: CASSFDVAGGTYNEQFF

v_gene: TRBV5-1
j_gene: TRBJ1-2
CDR3aa: CASSLAPPTGGYGHTF

v_gene: TRBV11-2
j_gene: TRBJ2-1
CDR3aa: CASSQLRGGQWPYEQFF

v_gene: TRBV5-5
j_gene: TRBJ2-1
CDR3aa: CASSRPAGNADNEQFF

v_gene: TRBV20-1
j_gene: -
CDR3aa: CSGLGPRGYEQYF

v_gene: TRBV5-1
j_gene: TRBJ2-6
CDR3aa: CASSLGFGTGANVLTF

v_gene: TRBV19
j_gene: TRBJ1-1
CDR3aa: CASSLDLGNTEAFF

v_gene: TRBV7-2
j_gene: TRBJ2-7
CDR3aa: CASSKGQLGAPGYEQYF

v_gene: TRBV28
j_gene: TRBJ1-2
CDR3aa: CASSLRAMLGGYTF

v_gene: TRBV6-6
j_gene: TRBJ1-1
CDR3aa: CASRLSRGEAFF

v_gene: TRBV9
j_gene: TRBJ2-1
CDR3aa: CASSAALAGPYNEQFF

v_gene: TRBV6-6
j_gene: TRBJ1-2
CDR3aa: CASSYPGTDNYGYTF

v_gene: TRBV7-2
j_gene: TRBJ2-3
CDR3aa: CASSTISASPDTQYF